This record concerns one T cell receptor beta chain sequence. Sequenced by immunoSEQ multiplex PCR; TCRdb stores in-frame clones only, minus some. The sample contains about 130,000 clones, around 82% of which appear only once. The CDR3 has 13 amino acids. The ends were cut back, 2 bases at V and 6 bases at J, with 10 bases in the middle. Germline CDR1 and CDR2: SGHTA and FQGNSA. This sample is part of a study of blood T cell repertoires in COVID-19. At the level of the study: Material from acute and convalescent COVID-19 was sourced from the United States, Italy and Spain. The cDNA or gDNA used as material had been derived from T cells, B-cell-depleted T cells, or PBMCs.

The chain is built from TRBV7-2 and TRBJ1-2; D unclear. The sample consisted of peripheral blood. The clonotype was recovered from a woman aged 25 to 45 who had recovered from COVID-19. The CDR3 DNA reads as TGTGCCAGCAGCTTAAGAGCGGCGGATGGCTACACCTTC. Amino acids: CASSLRAADGYTF.